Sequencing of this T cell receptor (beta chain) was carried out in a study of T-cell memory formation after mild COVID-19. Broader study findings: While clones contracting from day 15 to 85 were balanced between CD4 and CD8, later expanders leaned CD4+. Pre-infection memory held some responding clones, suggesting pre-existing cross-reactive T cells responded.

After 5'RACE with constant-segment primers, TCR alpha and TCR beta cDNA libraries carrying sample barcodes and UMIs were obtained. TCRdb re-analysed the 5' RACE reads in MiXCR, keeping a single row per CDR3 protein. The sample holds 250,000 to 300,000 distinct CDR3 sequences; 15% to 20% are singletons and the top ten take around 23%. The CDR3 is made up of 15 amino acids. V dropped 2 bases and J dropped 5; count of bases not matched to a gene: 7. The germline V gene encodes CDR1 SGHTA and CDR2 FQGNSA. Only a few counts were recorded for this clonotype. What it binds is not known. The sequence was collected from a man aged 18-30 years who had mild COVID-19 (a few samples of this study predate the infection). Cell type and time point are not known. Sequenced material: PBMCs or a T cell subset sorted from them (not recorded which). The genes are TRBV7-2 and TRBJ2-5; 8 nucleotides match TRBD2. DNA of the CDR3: TGTGCCAGCAGCTTACGCGGGGGGCAGGGGGAGACCCAGTACTTC. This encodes CASSLRGGQGETQYF.